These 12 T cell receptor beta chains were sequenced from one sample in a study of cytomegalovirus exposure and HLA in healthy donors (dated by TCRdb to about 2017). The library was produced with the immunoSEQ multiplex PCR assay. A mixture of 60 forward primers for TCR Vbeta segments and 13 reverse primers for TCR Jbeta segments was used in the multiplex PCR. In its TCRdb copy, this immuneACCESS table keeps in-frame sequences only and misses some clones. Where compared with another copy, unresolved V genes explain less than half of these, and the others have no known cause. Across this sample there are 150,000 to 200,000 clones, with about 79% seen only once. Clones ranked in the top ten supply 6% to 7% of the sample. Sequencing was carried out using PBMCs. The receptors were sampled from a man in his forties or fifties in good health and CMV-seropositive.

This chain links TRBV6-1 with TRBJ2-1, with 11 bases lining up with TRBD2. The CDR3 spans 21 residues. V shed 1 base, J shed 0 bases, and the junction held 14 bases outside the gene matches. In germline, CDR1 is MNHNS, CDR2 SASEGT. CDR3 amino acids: CASSEVPGTSGLLSSYNEQFF. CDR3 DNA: TGTGCCAGCAGTGAAGTCCCCGGGACTAGCGGCCTACTGAGCTCCTACAATGAGCAGTTCTTC.

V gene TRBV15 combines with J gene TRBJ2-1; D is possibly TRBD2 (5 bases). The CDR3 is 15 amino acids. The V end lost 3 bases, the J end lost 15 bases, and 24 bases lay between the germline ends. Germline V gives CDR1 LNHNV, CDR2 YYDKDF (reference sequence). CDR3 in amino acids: CATSSNPADSSEAFF. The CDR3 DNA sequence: TGTGCCACCAGCAGTAATCCCGCCGATTCATCGGAGGCGTTCTTC.

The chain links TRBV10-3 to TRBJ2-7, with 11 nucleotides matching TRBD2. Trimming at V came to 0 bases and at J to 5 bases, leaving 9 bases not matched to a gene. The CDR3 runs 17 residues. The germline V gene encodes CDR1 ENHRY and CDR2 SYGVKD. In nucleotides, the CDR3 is TGTGCCATCAGTGAGTCGACAGAGACTAGCGGGATTGACGAGCAGTACTTC. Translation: CAISESTETSGIDEQYF.

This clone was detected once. The CDR3 here is CSANRGGEQFF. As DNA, the CDR3 is TGCAGTGCCAACCGGGGAGGGGAGCAGTTCTTC. The gene calls are TRBV20-1 and TRBJ2-1; 7 nucleotides match TRBD2. CDR3 length equals 11 residues. The germline CDR1 and CDR2 sequences are DFQATT and SNEGSKA (reference sequence). Trimming cost V 6 bases and J 10 bases; bases outside gene matches: 6.

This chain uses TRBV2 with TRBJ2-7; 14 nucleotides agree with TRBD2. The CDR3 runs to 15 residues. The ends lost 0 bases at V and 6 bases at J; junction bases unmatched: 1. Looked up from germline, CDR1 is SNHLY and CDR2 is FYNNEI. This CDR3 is CASSEAGLAGVEQYF. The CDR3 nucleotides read TGTGCCAGCAGTGAAGCGGGACTAGCGGGAGTCGAGCAGTACTTC.

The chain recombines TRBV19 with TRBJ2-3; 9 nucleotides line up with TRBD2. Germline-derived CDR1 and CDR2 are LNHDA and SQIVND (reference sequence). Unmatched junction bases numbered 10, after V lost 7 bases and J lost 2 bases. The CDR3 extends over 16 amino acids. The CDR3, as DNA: TGTGCCAGTAAGATGATAGCGGGAGTTACCACAGATACGCAGTATTTT. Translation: CASKMIAGVTTDTQYF.

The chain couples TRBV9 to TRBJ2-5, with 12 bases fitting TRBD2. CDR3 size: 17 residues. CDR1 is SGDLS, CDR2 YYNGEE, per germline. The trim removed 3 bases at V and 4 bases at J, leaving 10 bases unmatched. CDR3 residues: CASSAGGRLAGAETQYF. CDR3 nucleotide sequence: TGTGCCAGCAGCGCCGGGGGCAGACTAGCGGGAGCAGAGACCCAGTACTTC.

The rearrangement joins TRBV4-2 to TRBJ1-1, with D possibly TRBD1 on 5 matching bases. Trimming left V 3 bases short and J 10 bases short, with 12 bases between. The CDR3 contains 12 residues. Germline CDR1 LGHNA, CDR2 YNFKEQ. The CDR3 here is CASSQGVGGAFF. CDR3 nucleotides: TGTGCCAGCAGCCAGGGAGTGGGGGGAGCTTTCTTT.

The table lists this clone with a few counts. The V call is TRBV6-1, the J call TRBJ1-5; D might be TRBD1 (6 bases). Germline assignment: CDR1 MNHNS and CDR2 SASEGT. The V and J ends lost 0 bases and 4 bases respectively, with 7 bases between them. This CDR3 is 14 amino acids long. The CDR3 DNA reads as TGTGCCAGCAGTGAAGCTACAGGGAATCAGCCCCAGCATTTT. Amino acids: CASSEATGNQPQHF.

The DNA of the CDR3 is TGTGCCAGCAGCCCTTACAGGGGGTTGGCCCAGCATTTT. This encodes CASSPYRGLAQHF. The chain employs TRBV2 and TRBJ1-5, with 8 positions matching TRBD1. Germline V gene sequence: CDR1 SNHLY, CDR2 FYNNEI. Losses at the gene ends were 6 bases for V and 11 bases for J; bases not matched to a gene: 9. This CDR3 has 13 residues. The whole variable domain, remainder taken from reference TRBV2 and TRBJ1-5, is EPEVTQTPSHQVTQMGQEVILRCVPISNHLYFYWYRQILGQKVEFLVSFYNNEISEKSEIFDDQFSVERPDGSNFTLKIRSTKLEDSAMYFCASSPYRGLAQHFGDGTRLSIL.

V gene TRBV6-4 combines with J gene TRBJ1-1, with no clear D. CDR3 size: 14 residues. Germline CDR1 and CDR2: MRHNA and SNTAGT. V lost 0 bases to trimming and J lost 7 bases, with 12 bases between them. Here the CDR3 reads CASSDSMEGSEAFF. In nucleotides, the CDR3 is TGTGCCAGCAGTGACTCGATGGAGGGAAGTGAAGCTTTCTTT.

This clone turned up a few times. CDR3: CASSPDRPNTGELFF. The CDR3, as DNA: TGTGCCAGCAGCCCCGACAGGCCCAACACCGGGGAGCTGTTTTTT. The J gene is TRBJ2-2, the V gene TRBV28, with a possible D match to TRBD1 (6 bases). Trimming took off 6 bases at V and 2 bases at J, with 13 bases between the two ends. There are 15 residues in the CDR3. The germline V gene has CDR1 MDHEN and CDR2 SYDVKM. Filled out from reference TRBV28 and TRBJ2-2, the complete variable domain reads DVKVTQSSRYLVKRTGEKVFLECVQDMDHENMFWYRQDPGLGLRLIYFSYDVKMKEKGDIPEGYSVSREKKERFSLILESASTNQTSMYLCASSPDRPNTGELFFGEGSRLTVL.